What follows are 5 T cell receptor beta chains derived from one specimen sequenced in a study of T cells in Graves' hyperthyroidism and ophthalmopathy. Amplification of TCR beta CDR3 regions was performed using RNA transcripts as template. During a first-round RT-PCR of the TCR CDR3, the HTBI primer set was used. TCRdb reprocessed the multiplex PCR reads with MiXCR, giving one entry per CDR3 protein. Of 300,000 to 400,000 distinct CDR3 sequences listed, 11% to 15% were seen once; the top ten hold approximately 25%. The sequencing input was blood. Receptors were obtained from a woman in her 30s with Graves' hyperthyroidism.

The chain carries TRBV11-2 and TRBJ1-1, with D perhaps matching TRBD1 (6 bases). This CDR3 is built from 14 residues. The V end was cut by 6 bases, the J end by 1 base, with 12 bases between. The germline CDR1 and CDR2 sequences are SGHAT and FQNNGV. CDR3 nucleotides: TGTGCCAGCAGTTATGAACAGGGGAACACTGAAGCTTTCTTT. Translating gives CASSYEQGNTEAFF.

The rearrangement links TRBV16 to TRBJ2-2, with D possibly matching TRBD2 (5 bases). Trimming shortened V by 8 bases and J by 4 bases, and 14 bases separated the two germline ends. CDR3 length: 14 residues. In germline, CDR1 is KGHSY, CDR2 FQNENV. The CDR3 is CASGLTQTTGELFF. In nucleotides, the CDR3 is TGTGCCAGCGGACTGACGCAGACCACCGGGGAGCTGTTTTTT. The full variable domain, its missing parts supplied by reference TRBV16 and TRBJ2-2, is GEEVAQTPKHLVRGEGQKAKLYCAPIKGHSYVFWYQQVLKNEFKFLISFQNENVFDETGMPKERFSAKCLPNSPCSLEIQATKLEDSAVYFCASGLTQTTGELFFGEGSRLTVL.

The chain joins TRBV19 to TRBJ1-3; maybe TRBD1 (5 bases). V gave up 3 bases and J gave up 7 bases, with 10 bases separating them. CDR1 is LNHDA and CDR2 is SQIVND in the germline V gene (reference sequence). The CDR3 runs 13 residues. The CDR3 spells CASSIQGLNTIYF. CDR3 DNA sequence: TGTGCCAGTAGTATCCAGGGCTTGAACACCATATATTTT.

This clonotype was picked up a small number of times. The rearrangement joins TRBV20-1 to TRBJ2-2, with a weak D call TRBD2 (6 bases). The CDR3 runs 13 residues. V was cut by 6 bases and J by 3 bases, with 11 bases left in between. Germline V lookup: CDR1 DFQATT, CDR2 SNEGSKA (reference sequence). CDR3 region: CSATRGYTGELFF. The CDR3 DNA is TGCAGTGCGACACGGGGGTACACCGGGGAGCTGTTTTTT.

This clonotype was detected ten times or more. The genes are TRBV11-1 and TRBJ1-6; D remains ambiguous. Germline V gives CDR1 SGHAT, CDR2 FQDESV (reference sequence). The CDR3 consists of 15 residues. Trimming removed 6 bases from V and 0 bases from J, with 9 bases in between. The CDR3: CASSRQSSYNSPLHF. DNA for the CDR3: TGTGCCAGCAGTCGTCAAAGCTCCTATAATTCACCCCTCCACTTT. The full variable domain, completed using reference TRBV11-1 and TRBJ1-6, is EAEVAQSPRYKITEKSQAVAFWCDPISGHATLYWYRQILGQGPELLVQFQDESVVDDSQLPKDRFSAERLKGVDSTLKIQPAELGDSAMYLCASSRQSSYNSPLHFGNGTRLTVT.